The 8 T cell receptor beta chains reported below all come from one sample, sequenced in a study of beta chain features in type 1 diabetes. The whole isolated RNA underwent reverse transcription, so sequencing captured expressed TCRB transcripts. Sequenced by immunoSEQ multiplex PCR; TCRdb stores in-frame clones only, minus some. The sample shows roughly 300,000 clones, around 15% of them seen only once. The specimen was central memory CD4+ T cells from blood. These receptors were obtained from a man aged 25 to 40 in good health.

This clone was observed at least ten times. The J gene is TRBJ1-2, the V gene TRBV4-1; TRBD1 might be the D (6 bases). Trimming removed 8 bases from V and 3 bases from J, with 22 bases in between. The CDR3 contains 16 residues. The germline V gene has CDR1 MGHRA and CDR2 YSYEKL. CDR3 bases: TGCGCCAGCCGAAACCAAGGGGGGCCGATGGACTATGGCTACACCTTC. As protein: CASRNQGGPMDYGYTF.

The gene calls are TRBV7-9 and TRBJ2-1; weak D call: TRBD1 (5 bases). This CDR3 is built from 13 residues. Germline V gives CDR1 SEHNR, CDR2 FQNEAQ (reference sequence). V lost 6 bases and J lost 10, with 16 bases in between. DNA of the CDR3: TGTGCCAGCAGTTTCGGTGGGGCCGGGGAGCAGTTCTTC. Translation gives CASSFGGAGEQFF.

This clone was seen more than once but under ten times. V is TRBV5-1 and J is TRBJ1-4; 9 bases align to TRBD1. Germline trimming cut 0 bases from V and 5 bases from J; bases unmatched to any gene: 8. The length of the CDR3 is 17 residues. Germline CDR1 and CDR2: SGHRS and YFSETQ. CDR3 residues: CASSLAGTGKGNEKLFF. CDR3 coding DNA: TGCGCCAGCAGCTTGGCCGGGACAGGGAAGGGGAATGAAAAACTGTTTTTT.

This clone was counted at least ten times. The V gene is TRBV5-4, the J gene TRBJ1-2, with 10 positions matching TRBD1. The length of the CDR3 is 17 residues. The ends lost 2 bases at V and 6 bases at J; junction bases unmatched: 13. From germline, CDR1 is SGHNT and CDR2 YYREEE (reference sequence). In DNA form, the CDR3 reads TGTGCCAGCAGCTTCCCCACACTCTCCGGGACAGGGGATGGCTACACCTTC. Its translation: CASSFPTLSGTGDGYTF.

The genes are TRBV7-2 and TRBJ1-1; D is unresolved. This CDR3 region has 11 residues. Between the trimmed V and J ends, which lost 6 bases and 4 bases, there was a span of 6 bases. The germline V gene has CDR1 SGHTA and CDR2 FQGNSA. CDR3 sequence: CASRSGTEAFF. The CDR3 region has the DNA TGTGCCAGCAGAAGCGGCACTGAAGCTTTCTTT.

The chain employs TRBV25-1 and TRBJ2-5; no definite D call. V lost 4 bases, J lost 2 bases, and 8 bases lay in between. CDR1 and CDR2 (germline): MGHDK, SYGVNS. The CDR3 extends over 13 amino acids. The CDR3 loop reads CASSARGQETQYF. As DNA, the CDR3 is TGTGCCAGCAGTGCTCGTGGACAAGAGACCCAGTACTTC.

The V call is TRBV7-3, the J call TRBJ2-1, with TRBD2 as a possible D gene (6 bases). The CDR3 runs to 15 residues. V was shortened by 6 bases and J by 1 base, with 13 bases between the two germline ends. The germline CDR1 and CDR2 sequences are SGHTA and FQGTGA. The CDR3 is CASRTRETSYNEQFF. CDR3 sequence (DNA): TGTGCCAGCAGGACCCGGGAGACGTCCTACAATGAGCAGTTCTTC.

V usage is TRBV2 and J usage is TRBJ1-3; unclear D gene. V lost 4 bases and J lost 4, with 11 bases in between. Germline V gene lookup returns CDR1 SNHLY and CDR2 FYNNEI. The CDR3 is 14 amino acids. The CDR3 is CASSAMGSGNTIYF. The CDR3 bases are TGTGCCAGCAGTGCGATGGGGTCCGGAAACACCATATATTTT.